This TCR beta chain was recorded in a study of blood T cells in healthy people across ages. Study results and caveats: Per million T cells, TCR beta diversity dropped about linearly as age rose.

As for this clonotype: What it binds is unknown.

The CDR3 sequence is 15 residues long. Through a sample-barcoded 5' primer and a J-beta primer mix, a second PCR was run for roughly 7 to 12 cycles. TCRdb re-analysed the 5' RACE reads in MiXCR, keeping a single row per CDR3 protein. The sample holds hundreds of thousands of distinct CDR3 sequences, around 24% seen once. These records were also assigned to another study, of T cells of mothers and their children.

This clonotype originated in a boy under 18 in good health. The specimen sequenced was blood. V is TRBV21-1 and J is TRBJ2-7; the D call of TRBD2 is as the table states it, not checked on the DNA. TRBV21-1 is a pseudogene. Written as DNA, the CDR3 is TGTGCCAGCAGCATACTAGCTGTCGGCCGTGACGAGCAGTACTTC. Its protein is CASSILAVGRDEQYF.